The sequence of this T cell receptor (beta chain) was determined in a study of blood T cell repertoires in COVID-19. Study-level background: Samples representing acute and convalescent COVID-19 were sourced from the United States, Italy and Spain. Sources were T cells, B-cell-depleted T cells, or PBMCs; the material itself was cDNA or gDNA.

Trimming shortened V by 4 bases and J by 3 bases, and 15 bases separated the two germline ends. Germline values: CDR1 MNHEY, CDR2 SMNVEV (reference sequence). The CDR3 extends over 15 amino acids. In the original processing: Estimates of nucleated cell counts were drawn from the amplification of reference gene primers. Sequencing was performed with immunoSEQ multiplex PCR; in TCRdb, only in-frame clones are kept and a portion is missing. V, J and clone size are taken as reported in that table, and D and trimming were inferred from the DNA itself. The table has about 98,000 clones, 81% seen once. This sequence was found in an elderly woman with acute or convalescent COVID-19. Material for sequencing was peripheral blood. This sequence joins TRBV27 and TRBJ1-2, with TRBD1 as a possible D gene (6 bases). The CDR3 region is CASSSSGAQDYGYTF. In DNA form, the CDR3 reads TGTGCCAGCAGTTCCTCAGGGGCGCAGGACTATGGCTACACCTTC.